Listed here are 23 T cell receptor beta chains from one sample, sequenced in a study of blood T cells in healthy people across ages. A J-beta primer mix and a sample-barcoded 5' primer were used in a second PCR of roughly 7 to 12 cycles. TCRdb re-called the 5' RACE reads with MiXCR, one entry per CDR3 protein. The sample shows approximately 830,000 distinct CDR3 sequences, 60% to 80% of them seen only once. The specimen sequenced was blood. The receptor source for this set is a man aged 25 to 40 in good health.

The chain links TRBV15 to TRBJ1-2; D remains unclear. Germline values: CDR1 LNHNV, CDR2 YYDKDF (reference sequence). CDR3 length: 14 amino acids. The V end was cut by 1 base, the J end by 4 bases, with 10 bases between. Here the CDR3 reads CATSRVSGSYGYTF. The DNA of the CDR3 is TGTGCCACCAGCAGAGTGTCGGGCAGCTATGGCTACACCTTC. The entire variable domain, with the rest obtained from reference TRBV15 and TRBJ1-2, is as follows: DAMVIQNPRYQVTQFGKPVTLSCSQTLNHNVMYWYQQKSSQAPKLLFHYYDKDFNNEADTPDNFQSRRPNTSFCFLDIRSPGLGDTAMYLCATSRVSGSYGYTFGSGTRLTVV.

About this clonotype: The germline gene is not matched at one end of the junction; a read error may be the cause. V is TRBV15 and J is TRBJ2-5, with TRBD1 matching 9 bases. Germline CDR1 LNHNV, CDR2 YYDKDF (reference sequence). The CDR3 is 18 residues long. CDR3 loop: CATSSLKNRGLRQETQYF. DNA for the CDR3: TGCGCCACCAGCAGCCTAAAGAACAGGGGGCTCAGGCAAGAGACCCAGTACTTC.

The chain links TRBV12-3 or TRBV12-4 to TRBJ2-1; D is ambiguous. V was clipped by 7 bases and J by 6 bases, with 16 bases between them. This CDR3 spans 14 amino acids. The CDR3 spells CASTPAPSSNEQFF. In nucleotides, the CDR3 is TGTGCCAGCACCCCCGCGCCAAGCTCCAATGAGCAGTTCTTC.

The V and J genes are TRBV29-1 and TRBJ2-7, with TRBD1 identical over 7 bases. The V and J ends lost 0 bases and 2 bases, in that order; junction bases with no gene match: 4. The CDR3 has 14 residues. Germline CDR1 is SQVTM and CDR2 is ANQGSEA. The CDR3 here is CSVEDHGTAYEQYF. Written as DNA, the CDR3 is TGCAGCGTTGAAGATCATGGGACAGCCTACGAGCAGTACTTC.

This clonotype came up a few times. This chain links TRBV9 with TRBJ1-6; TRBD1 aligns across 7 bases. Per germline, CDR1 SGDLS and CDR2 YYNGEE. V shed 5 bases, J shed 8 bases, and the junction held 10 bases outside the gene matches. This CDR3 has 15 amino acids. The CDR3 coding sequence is TGTGCCAGCAGTATGACAGGGTATCGGGATTCACCCCTCCACTTT. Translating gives CASSMTGYRDSPLHF. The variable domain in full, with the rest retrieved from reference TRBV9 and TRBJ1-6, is DSGVTQTPKHLITATGQRVTLRCSPRSGDLSVYWYQQSLDQGLQFLIQYYNGEERAKGNILERFSAQQFPDLHSELNLSSLELGDSALYFCASSMTGYRDSPLHFGNGTRLTVT.

The CDR3 bases are TGTGCCAGCAGTCTTTACAGGGGGCCTGATCAGCCCCAGCATTTT. Its protein product is CASSLYRGPDQPQHF. The chain combines TRBV12-3 or TRBV12-4 with TRBJ1-5, with 9 bases identical to TRBD1. This CDR3 spans 15 amino acids. V lost 5 bases, J lost 5 bases, and 7 bases stayed unmatched.

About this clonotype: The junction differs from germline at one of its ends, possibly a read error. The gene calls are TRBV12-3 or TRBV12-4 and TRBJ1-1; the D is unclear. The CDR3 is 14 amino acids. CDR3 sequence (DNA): TGTGCCAGCAGTCCCCAGAGGCGGTCCGCTGAAGTTTTCTTT. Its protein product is CASSPQRRSAEVFF.

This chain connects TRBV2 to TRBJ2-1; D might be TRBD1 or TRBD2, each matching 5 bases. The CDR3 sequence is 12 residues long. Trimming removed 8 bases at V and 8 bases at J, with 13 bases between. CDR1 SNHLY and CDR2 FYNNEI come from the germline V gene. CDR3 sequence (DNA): TGTGCCAGCGGGACCGGGTGGGATGAGCAGTTCTTC. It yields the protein CASGTGWDEQFF.

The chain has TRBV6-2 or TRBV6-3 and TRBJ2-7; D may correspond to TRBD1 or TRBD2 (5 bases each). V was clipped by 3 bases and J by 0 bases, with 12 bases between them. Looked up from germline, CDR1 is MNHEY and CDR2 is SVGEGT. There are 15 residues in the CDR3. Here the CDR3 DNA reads TGTGCCAGCAGTTATCCTGCAGGGAGCTCCTACGAGCAGTACTTC. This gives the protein CASSYPAGSSYEQYF.

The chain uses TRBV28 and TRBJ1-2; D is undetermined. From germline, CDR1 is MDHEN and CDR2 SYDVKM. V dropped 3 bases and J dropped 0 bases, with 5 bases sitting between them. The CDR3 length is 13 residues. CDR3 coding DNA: TGTGCCAGCAGTTTCAGCTCTAACTATGGCTACACCTTC. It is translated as CASSFSSNYGYTF.

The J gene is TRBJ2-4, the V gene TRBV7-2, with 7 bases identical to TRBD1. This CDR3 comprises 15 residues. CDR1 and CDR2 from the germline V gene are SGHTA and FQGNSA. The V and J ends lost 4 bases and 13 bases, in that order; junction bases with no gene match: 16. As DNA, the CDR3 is TGTGCCAGCAGCTACAGGGGCGAGGAGGTTACAGAGCAGTACTTC. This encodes CASSYRGEEVTEQYF.

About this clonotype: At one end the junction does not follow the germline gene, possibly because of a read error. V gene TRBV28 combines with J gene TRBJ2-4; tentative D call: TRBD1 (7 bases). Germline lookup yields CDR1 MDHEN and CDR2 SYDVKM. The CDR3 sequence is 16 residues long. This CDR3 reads CASSGGRRVAKNIRYF. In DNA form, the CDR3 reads TGTGCCAGCTCAGGGGGGCGAAGGGTAGCCAAAAACATTCGGTACTTC.

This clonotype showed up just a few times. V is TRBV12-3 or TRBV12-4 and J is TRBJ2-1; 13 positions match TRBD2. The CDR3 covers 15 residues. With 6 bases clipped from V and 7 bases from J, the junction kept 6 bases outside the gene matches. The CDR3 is CASSPTSGGVNEQFF. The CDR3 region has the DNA TGTGCCAGCAGCCCAACTAGCGGGGGGGTTAATGAGCAGTTCTTC.

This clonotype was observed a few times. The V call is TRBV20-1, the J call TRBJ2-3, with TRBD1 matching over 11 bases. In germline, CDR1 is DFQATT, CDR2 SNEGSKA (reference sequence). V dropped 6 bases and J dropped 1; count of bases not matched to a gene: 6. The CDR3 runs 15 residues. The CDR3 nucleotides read TGCAGTGCCGGACAGGGGGCGGGGGGCACAGATACGCAGTATTTT. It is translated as CSAGQGAGGTDTQYF.

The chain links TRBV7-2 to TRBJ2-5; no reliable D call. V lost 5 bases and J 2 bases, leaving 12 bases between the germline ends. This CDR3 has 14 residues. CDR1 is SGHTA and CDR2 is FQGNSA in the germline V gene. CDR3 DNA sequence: TGTGCCAGCAGCCTAATTCCCTGGCAAGAGACCCAGTACTTC. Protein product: CASSLIPWQETQYF.

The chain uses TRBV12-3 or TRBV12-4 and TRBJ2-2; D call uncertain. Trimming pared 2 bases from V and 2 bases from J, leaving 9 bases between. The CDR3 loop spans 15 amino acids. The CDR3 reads CASSLLDQNTGELFF. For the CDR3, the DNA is TGTGCCAGCAGTTTACTTGACCAAAACACCGGGGAGCTGTTTTTT.

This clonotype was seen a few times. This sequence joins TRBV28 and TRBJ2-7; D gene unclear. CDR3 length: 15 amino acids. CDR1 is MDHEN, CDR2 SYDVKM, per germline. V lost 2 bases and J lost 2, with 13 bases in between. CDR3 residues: CASSLLGLSTYEQYF. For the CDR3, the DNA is TGTGCCAGCAGTTTACTCGGGTTATCCACCTACGAGCAGTACTTC.

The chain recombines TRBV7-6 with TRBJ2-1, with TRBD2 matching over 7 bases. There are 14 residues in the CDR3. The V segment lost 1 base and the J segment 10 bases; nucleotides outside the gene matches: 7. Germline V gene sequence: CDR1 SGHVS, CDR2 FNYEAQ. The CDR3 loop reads CASSLERGDLEQFF. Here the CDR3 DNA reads TGTGCCAGCAGCTTAGAGCGGGGAGACTTGGAGCAGTTCTTC.

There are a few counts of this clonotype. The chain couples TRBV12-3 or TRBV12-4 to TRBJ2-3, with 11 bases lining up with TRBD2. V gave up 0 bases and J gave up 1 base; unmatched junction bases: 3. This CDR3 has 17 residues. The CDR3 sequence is CASSLAQLAGGTDTQYF. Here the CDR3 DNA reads TGTGCCAGCAGTTTAGCCCAACTAGCGGGGGGCACAGATACGCAGTATTTT.

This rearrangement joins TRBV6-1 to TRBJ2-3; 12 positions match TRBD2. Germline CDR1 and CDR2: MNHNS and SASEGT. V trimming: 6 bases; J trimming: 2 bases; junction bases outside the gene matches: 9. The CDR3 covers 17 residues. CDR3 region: CASRSLLAGGFTDTQYF. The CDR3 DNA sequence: TGTGCCAGCAGATCCCTCCTAGCGGGGGGGTTCACAGATACGCAGTATTTT.

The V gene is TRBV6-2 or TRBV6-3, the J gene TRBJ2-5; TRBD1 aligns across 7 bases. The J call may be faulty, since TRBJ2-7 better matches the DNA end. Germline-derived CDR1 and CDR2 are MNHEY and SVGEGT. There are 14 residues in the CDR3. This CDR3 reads CANTTGQRVDEQYF. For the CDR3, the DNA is TGTGCCAACACCACGGGACAGAGGGTCGACGAGCAGTACTTC.

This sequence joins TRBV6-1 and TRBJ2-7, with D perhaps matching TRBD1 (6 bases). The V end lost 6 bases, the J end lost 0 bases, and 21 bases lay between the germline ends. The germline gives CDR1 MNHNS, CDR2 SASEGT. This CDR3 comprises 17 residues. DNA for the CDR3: TGTGCCAGCAGCCACCTCAACCTACAGGGTAGCTCCTACGAGCAGTACTTC. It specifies CASSHLNLQGSSYEQYF.

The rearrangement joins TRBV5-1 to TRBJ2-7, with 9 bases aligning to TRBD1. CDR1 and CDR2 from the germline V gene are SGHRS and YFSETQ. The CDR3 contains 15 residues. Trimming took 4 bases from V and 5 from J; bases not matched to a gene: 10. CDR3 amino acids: CASSPPGTGTHEQYF. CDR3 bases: TGCGCCAGCAGCCCCCCCGGGACAGGGACCCACGAGCAGTACTTC.